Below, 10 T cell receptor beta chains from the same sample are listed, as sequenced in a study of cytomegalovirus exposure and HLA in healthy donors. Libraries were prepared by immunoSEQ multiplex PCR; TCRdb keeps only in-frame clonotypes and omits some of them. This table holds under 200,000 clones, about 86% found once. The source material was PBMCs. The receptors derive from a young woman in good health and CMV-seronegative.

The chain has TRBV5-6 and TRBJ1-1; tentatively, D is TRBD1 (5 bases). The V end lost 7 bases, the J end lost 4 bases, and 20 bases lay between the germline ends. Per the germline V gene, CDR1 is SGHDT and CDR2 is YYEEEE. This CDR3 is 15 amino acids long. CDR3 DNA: TGTGCCAGCCTTGGACAATTCTATTCGGGCACTGAAGCTTTCTTT. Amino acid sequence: CASLGQFYSGTEAFF.

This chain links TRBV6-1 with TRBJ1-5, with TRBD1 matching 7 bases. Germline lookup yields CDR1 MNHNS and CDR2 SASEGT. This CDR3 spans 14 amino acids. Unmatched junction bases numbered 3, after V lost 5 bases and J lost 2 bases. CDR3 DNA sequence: TGTGCCAGCAGTACAACAGGGGGCAATCAGCCCCAGCATTTT. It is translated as CASSTTGGNQPQHF.

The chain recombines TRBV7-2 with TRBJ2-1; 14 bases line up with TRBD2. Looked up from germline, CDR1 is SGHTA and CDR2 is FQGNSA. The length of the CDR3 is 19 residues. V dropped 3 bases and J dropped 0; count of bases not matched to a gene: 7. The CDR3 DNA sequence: TGTGCCAGCAGCTTTGGACTAGCGGGGGGCCCCAGCTCCTACAATGAGCAGTTCTTC. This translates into CASSFGLAGGPSSYNEQFF.

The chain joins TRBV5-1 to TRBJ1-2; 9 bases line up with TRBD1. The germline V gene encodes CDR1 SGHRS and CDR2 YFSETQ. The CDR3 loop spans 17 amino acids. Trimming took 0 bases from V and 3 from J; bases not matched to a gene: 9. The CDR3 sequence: CASSLGTGASRYYGYTF. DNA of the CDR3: TGCGCCAGCAGCTTGGGGACAGGGGCCTCGCGGTACTATGGCTACACCTTC.

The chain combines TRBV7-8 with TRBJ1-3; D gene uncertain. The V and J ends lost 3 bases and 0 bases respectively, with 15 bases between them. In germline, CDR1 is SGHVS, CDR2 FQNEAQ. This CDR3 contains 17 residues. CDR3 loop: CASSFSPFASSGNTIYF. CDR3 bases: TGTGCCAGCAGCTTTAGCCCCTTCGCCAGCTCTGGAAACACCATATATTTT.

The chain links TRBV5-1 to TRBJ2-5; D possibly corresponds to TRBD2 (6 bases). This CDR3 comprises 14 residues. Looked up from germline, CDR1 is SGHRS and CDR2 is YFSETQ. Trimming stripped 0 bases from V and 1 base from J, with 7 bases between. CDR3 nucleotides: TGCGCCAGCAGCTTGGGGGGAGGCCAAGAGACCCAGTACTTC. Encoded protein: CASSLGGGQETQYF.

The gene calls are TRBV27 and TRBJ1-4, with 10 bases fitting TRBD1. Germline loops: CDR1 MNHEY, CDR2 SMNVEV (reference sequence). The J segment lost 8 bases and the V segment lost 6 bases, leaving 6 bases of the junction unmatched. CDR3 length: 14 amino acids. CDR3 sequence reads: CASRGTGDWEKLFF. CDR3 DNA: TGTGCCAGCAGAGGGACAGGGGATTGGGAAAAACTGTTTTTT. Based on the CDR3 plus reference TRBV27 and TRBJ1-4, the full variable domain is EAQVTQNPRYLITVTGKKLTVTCSQNMNHEYMSWYRQDPGLGLRQIYYSMNVEVTDKGDVPEGYKVSRKEKRNFPLILESPSPNQTSLYFCASRGTGDWEKLFFGSGTQLSVL.

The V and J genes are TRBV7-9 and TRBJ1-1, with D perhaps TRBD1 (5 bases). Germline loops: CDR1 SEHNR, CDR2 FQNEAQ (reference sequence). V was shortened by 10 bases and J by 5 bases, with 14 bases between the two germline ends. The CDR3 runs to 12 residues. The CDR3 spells CAMSYSGTEAFF. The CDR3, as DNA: TGTGCCATGTCCTATTCAGGGACTGAAGCTTTCTTT.

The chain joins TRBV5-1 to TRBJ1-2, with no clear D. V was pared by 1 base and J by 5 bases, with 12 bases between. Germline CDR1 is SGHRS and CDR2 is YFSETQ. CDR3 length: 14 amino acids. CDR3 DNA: TGCGCCAGCAGCTTGAGGATTTCCGGGTATGGCTACACCTTC. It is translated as CASSLRISGYGYTF.

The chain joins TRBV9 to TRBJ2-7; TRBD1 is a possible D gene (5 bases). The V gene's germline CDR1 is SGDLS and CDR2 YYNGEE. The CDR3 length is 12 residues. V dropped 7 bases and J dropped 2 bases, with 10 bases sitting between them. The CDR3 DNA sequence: TGTGCCAGCGCCAGGGCCCCCTACGAGCAGTACTTC. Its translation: CASARAPYEQYF.